One and the same sample provided the 2 T cell receptor beta chains below, sequenced in a study of T cell responses to AZD1222 COVID-19 vaccine. Here immunoSEQ multiplex PCR was the method, and the copy in TCRdb shows in-frame clones only, minus some. The data contain 130,000 or so clones, 75% to 95% of them singletons. The sequencing here drew on peripheral blood, taken 28 days after the second dose of the MenACWY control vaccine. These receptors originate from an adult who received the MenACWY meningococcal vaccine as a control.

This clone appeared a single time. V gene TRBV5-1 combines with J gene TRBJ1-4; tentatively, D is TRBD1 (6 bases). V was pared by 3 bases and J by 2 bases, with 14 bases between. The CDR3 length is 16 residues. CDR1 and CDR2 from the germline V gene are SGHRS and YFSETQ. CDR3 in amino acids: CASSSGHGDTNEKLFF. The CDR3 bases are TGCGCCAGCAGCTCGGGACATGGCGACACTAATGAAAAACTGTTTTTT.

This clone appeared once. The chain couples TRBV28 to TRBJ2-5; TRBD2 is a possible D gene (5 bases). This CDR3 comprises 16 residues. V was trimmed by 2 bases and J by 4 bases, leaving 17 bases between them. Looked up from germline, CDR1 is MDHEN and CDR2 is SYDVKM. In DNA form, the CDR3 reads TGTGCCAGCAGTTTAGCCCTAGCAGATGTAAGAGAGACCCAGTACTTC. This gives the protein CASSLALADVRETQYF.